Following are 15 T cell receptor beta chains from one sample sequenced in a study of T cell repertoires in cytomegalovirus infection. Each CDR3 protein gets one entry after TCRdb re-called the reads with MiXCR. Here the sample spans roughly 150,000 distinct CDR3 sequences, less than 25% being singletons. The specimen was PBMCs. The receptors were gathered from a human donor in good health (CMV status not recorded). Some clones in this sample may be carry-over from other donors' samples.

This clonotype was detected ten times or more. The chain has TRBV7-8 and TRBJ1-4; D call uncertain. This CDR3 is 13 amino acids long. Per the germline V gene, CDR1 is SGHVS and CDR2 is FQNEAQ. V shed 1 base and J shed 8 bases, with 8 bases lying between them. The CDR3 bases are TGTGCCAGCAGCTTAGGAGGAAGGGAAAAACTGTTTTTT. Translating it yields CASSLGGREKLFF.

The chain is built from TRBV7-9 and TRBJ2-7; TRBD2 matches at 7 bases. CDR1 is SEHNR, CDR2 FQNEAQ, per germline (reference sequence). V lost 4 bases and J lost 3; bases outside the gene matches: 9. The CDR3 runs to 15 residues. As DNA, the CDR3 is TGTGCCAGCAGCTCCAGCCCTAGCGGCTTCTACGAGCAGTACTTC. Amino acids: CASSSSPSGFYEQYF.

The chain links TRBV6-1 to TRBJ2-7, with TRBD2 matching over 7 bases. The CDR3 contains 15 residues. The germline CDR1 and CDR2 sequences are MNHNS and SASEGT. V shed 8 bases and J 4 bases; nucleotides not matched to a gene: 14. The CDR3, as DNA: TGTGCCAGCCCCTCGAGTGGCGGGAGTCTTTACGAGCAGTACTTC. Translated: CASPSSGGSLYEQYF.

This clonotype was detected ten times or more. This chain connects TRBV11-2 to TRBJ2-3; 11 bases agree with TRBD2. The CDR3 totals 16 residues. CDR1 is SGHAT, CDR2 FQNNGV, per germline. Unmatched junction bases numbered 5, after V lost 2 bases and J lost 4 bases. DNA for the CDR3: TGTGCCAGCAGCTTATTAACTAGCGGGGGAGCAGATACGCAGTATTTT. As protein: CASSLLTSGGADTQYF.

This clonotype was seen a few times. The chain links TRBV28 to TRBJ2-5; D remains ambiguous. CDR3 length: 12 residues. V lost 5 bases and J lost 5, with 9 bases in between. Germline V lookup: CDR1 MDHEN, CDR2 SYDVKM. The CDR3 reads CASSGSLETQYF. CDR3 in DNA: TGTGCCAGCAGTGGATCACTGGAGACCCAGTACTTC. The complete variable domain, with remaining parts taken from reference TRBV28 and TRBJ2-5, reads DVKVTQSSRYLVKRTGEKVFLECVQDMDHENMFWYRQDPGLGLRLIYFSYDVKMKEKGDIPEGYSVSREKKERFSLILESASTNQTSMYLCASSGSLETQYFGPGTRLLVL.

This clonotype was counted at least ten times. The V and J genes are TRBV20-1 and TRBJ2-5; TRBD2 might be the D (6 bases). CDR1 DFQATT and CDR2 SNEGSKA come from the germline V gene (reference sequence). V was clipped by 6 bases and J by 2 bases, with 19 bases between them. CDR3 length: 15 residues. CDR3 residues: CSAPRPAGSQETQYF. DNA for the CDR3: TGCAGTGCCCCTCGGCCTGCCGGGAGTCAAGAGACCCAGTACTTC.

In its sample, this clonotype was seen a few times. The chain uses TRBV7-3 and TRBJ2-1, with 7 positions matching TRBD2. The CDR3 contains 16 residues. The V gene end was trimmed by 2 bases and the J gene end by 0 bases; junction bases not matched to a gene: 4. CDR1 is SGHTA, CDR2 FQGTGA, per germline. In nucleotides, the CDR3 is TGTGCCAGCAGCTTACAAGCGGGGATCTCCTACAATGAGCAGTTCTTC. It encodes CASSLQAGISYNEQFF.

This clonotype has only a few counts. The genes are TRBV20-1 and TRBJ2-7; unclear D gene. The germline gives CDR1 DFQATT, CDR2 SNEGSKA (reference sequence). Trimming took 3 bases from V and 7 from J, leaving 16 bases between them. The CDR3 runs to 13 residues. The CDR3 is CSASPRHFTEQYF. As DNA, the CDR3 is TGCAGTGCTAGTCCGAGACACTTTACGGAGCAGTACTTC.

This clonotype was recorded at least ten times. CDR3 in amino acids: CATSREGRGEEAFF. CDR3 in DNA: TGTGCCACCAGCAGAGAGGGGAGGGGAGAGGAAGCTTTCTTT. This chain joins TRBV15 and TRBJ1-1, with D maybe TRBD1 (5 bases). Trimming shortened V by 0 bases and J by 8 bases, and 13 bases separated the two germline ends. From germline, CDR1 is LNHNV and CDR2 YYDKDF (reference sequence). This CDR3 contains 14 residues.

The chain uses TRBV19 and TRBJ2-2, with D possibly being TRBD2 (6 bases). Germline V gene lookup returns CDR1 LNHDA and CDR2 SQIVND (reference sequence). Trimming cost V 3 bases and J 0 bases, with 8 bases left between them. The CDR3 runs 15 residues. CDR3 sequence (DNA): TGTGCCAGTAGTATGGGACTGGCGAACACCGGGGAGCTGTTTTTT. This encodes CASSMGLANTGELFF. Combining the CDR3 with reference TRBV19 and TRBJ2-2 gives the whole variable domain DGGITQSPKYLFRKEGQNVTLSCEQNLNHDAMYWYRQDPGQGLRLIYYSQIVNDFQKGDIAEGYSVSREKKESFPLTVTSAQKNPTAFYLCASSMGLANTGELFFGEGSRLTVL.

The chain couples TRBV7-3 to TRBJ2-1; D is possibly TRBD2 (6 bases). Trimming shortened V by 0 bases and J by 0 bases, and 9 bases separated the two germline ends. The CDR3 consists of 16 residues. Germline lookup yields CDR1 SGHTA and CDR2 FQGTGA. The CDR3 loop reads CASSLTGSGSYNEQFF. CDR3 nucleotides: TGTGCCAGCAGCTTAACCGGTAGCGGCTCCTACAATGAGCAGTTCTTC.

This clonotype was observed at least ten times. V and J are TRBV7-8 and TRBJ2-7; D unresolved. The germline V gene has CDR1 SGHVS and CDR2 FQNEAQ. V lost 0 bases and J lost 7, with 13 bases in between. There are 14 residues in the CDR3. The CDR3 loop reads CASSLAGRPQEQYF. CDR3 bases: TGTGCCAGCAGCTTAGCGGGCAGACCGCAAGAGCAGTACTTC.

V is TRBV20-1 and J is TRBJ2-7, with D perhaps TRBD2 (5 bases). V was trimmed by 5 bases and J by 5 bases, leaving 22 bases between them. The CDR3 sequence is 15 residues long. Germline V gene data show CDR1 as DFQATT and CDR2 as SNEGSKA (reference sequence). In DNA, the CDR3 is TGCAGTGCTTCGACTGCGGACCGTGACTACCACGAGCAGTACTTC. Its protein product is CSASTADRDYHEQYF.

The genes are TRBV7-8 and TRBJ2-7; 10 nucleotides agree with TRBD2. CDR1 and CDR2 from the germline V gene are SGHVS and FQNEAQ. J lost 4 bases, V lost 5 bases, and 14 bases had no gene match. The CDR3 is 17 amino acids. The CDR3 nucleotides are TGTGCCAGCAGCCCCTATCGCATAGCGGGGGGCAAGTACGAGCAGTACTTC. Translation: CASSPYRIAGGKYEQYF.

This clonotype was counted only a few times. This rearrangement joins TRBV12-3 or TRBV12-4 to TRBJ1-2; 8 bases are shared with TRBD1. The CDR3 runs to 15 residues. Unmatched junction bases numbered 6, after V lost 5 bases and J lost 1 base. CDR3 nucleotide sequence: TGTGCCAGCAGTCTCCGGGACAGGAATAACTATGGCTACACCTTC. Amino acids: CASSLRDRNNYGYTF.